The clone carrying this T cell receptor beta chain was observed a few times. The source material, RNA transcripts, was used to amplify TCR beta CDR3 regions. In the first-round RT-PCR of the TCR CDR3, the HTBI primer set was used. MiXCR, applied by TCRdb to the multiplex PCR reads, yields one record per CDR3 protein. The repertoire holds hundreds of thousands of distinct CDR3 sequences, with 35% as singletons. The source of the sample is a study of T cells in Graves' hyperthyroidism and ophthalmopathy. V shed 8 bases and J 5 bases; nucleotides not matched to a gene: 8. The CDR3 extends over 14 amino acids.

The sequence derives from a woman aged 35 to 49 with Graves' hyperthyroidism. V is TRBV12-3 or TRBV12-4 and J is TRBJ2-2; the match to TRBD2 covers 7 bases. Sequences were obtained from blood. CDR3 nucleotide sequence: TGTGCCAGCGGGTCCGGACTAGGGACCGGGGAGCTGTTTTTT. Encoded protein: CASGSGLGTGELFF.